The clone carrying this TCR beta chain was observed a handful of times. A TCRbeta library incorporating unique molecular identifiers was prepared. TCRdb re-called the PCR reads with MiXCR, one entry per CDR3 protein. The table has about 420,000 distinct CDR3 sequences, approximately 11% seen once. This entry is derived from a study of T-cell reconstitution after alpha-beta-depleted transplantation in children. The CDR3 contains 12 residues. V dropped 0 bases and J dropped 15 bases, with 12 bases sitting between them. The sequence was collected from a human donor who donated a stem cell graft to a child with acute myeloid leukemia. J is TRBJ2-1 and V is TRBV12-3 or TRBV12-4; possible D gene TRBD1, 5 bases. The specimen was PBMCs from the stem cell graft donor, collected from the stem cell graft. The CDR3 coding sequence is TGTGCCAGCAGTTTAGCGGAAGGGGTGCCGTTCTTC. It yields the protein CASSLAEGVPFF.